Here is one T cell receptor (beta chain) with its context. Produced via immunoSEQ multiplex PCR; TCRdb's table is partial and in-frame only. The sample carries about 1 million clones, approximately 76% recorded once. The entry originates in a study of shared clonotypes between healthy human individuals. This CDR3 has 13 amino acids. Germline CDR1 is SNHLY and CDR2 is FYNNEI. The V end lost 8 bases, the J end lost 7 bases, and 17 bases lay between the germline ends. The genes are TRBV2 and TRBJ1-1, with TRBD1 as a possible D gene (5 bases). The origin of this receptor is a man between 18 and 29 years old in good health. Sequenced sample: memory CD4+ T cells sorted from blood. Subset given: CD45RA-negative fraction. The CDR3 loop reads CASLGDFLNEAFF. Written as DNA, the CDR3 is TGTGCCAGCCTGGGGGATTTCTTGAATGAAGCTTTCTTT.